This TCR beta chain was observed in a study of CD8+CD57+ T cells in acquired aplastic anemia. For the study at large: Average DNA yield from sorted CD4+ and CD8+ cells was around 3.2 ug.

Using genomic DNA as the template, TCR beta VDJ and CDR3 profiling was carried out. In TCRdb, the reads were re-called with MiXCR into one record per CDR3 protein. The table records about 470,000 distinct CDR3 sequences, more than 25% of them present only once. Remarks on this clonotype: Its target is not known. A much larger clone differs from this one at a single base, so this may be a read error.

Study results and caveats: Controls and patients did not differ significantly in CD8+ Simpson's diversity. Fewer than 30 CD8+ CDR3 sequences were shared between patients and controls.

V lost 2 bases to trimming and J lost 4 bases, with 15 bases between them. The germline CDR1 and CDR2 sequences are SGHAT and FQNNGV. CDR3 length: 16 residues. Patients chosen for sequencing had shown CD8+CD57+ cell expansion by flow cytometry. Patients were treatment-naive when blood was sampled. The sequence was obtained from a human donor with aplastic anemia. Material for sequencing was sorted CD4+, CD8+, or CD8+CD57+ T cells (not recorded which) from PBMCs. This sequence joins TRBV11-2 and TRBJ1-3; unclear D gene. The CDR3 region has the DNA TGTGCCAGCAGCTTATTACAACGAGCCGGAGGAAACACCATATATTTT. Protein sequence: CASSLLQRAGGNTIYF.